A selection of T cell receptor beta chains follows, all from one sample in a study of cytomegalovirus exposure and HLA in healthy donors. Assay: immunoSEQ multiplex PCR; the TCRdb copy retains only in-frame clones and omits some. The sample lists approximately 170,000 clones; 75% to 90% were seen once. The sample taken for sequencing was PBMCs. These receptors all come from a male donor in good health and CMV-seronegative. Each CDR3 is given with its conserved first and last residue. Fields, in order: J gene, V gene, CDR3 protein.

>TRBJ2-1|TRBV5-1
CASSLSGQGPLNEQFF
>TRBJ1-1|TRBV4-3
CASSQSPGTEAFF
>TRBJ2-2|TRBV18
CASSPRIFRDLTGELFF
>TRBJ2-2|TRBV6-6
CASSPPGTDTGELFF
>TRBJ2-3|TRBV7-2
CASNRGGGTTDTQYF
>TRBJ1-3|TRBV9
CASSVRGGNTIYF
>TRBJ2-3|TRBV5-1
CASSLVGGVAEISTDTQYF
>TRBJ2-5|TRBV7-6
CASSLTETQYF
>TRBJ2-7|TRBV6-1
CASSERYEVASGYEQYF
>TRBJ1-2|TRBV19
CASSISGQGVYGYTF
>TRBJ2-6|TRBV9
CASSVGGSGANVLTF
>TRBJ2-3|TRBV5-1
CASSLDRGLDTQYF
>TRBJ2-1|TRBV5-1
CASSLVRFGVAEQFF
>TRBJ2-2|TRBV7-2
CASSWTGKVGELFF
>TRBJ1-1|TRBV27
CASSFGQASTEAFF
>TRBJ1-2|TRBV5-1
CASSLSPSSNYGYTF
>TRBJ1-2|TRBV27
CATLKNRDANYGYTF
>TRBJ1-5|TRBV9
CASSVGDRPQHF
>TRBJ1-5|TRBV19
CASSILERQGDQPQHF
>TRBJ1-4|TRBV7-9
CASSLNTGGLGLFF
>TRBJ1-2|TRBV4-2
CASSQDYRGRGGYGYTF
>TRBJ2-7|TRBV7-9
CASSDPWTGVYEQYF
>TRBJ1-4|TRBV18
CASSPRTGPEKLFF
>TRBJ2-2|TRBV9
CASSAAGTVNTGELFF
>TRBJ1-1|TRBV19
CASSTYRGSAFF
>TRBJ2-7|TRBV5-4
CASSSQDRVYEQYF
>TRBJ1-6|TRBV6-1
CASSATRTANSPLHF